This T cell receptor beta chain was observed in a study of cytomegalovirus exposure and HLA in healthy donors. General study findings and limits: Specificity for CMV antigens was confirmed in vitro for a few of the CMV-associated chains. Presence/absence analyses supposed approximately even sequencing depth among donors.

60 Vbeta and 13 Jbeta primers were used in PCR. The data were produced by immunoSEQ multiplex PCR, yet TCRdb's version contains in-frame clones alone and is incomplete. The sample has about 95,000 clones, 82% seen once. On this clone itself: Its antigen is not known.

Germline CDR1 reads SGHAT; CDR2 reads FQNNGV. The CDR3 consists of 14 residues. Trimming removed 3 bases at V and 2 bases at J, with 10 bases between. The TCR originated in a man between 25 and 39 years old in good health and CMV-seropositive. Material for sequencing was PBMCs. This chain connects TRBV11-2 to TRBJ2-5; D perhaps matches TRBD1 (6 bases). The CDR3 bases are TGTGCCAGCAGCTTCCGGACAGATCAAGAGACCCAGTACTTC. Encoded protein: CASSFRTDQETQYF.